The rows below give T cell receptor beta chains drawn from one sample of a study of T-cell reconstitution after alpha-beta-depleted transplantation in children. TCRdb recomputed calls from the PCR reads with MiXCR, one row per CDR3 protein. The sample has approximately 97,000 distinct CDR3 sequences, roughly 7.6% seen once. Sequenced material: PBMCs, taken before TCRalphabeta/CD19-depleted stem cell transplant. Receptors were obtained from a boy aged 2 to 10 with acute lymphoblastic leukemia, due to receive a stem cell transplant. Both conserved end residues are part of each CDR3. D genes are given only for firm matches. A row's size may be missing; if present it is once, few, many or a size class.

CDR3: CASKSQGSAVYGYTF
DNA: TGTGCCAGCAAGTCCCAAGGGTCAGCTGTCTATGGCTACACCTTC
D: -
size: few
V: TRBV7-2
J: TRBJ1-2

CDR3: CSARDKQMASTPTYGYTF
DNA: TGCAGTGCTAGAGATAAACAGATGGCATCCACCCCAACCTATGGCTACACCTTC
D: -
size: many
V: TRBV20-1
J: TRBJ1-2

CDR3: CASSARGYLPGANVLTF
DNA: TGTGCCAGCAGCGCGCGGGGGTACCTACCTGGGGCCAACGTCCTGACTTTC
D: TRBD2
size: -
V: TRBV5-7
J: TRBJ2-6

CDR3: CASSQDTGTEAFF
DNA: TGTGCCAGCAGCCAAGATACGGGGACTGAAGCTTTCTTT
D: -
size: few
V: TRBV4-2
J: TRBJ1-1

CDR3: CASSLGPVQRGLWSQPQHF
DNA: TGTGCCAGCAGCTTAGGGCCGGTCCAGAGGGGTTTATGGTCCCAGCCCCAGCATTTT
D: -
size: few
V: TRBV11-1
J: TRBJ1-5

CDR3: CSARAGGRATEAFF
DNA: TGCAGTGCTAGAGCAGGAGGGAGGGCCACTGAAGCTTTCTTT
D: -
size: -
V: TRBV20-1
J: TRBJ1-1

CDR3: CSAIAGYNSPLHF
DNA: TGCAGTGCTATCGCCGGTTATAATTCACCCCTCCACTTT
D: -
size: few
V: TRBV20-1
J: TRBJ1-6

CDR3: CASGVLGFQETQYF
DNA: TGTGCCAGCGGCGTACTCGGTTTCCAAGAGACCCAGTACTTC
D: -
size: many
V: TRBV7-9
J: TRBJ2-5

CDR3: CASSVGAGTFQFF
DNA: TGTGCCAGCAGCGTAGGTGCCGGGACATTTCAGTTCTTC
D: -
size: -
V: TRBV9
J: TRBJ2-1

CDR3: CASSQEDGTGLAFF
DNA: TGCGCCAGCAGCCAAGAGGACGGGACAGGGCTGGCTTTCTTT
D: TRBD1
size: many
V: TRBV4-1
J: TRBJ1-1

CDR3: CASTEGTGGNNEQFF
DNA: TGTGCCAGCACCGAAGGGACAGGGGGCAACAATGAGCAGTTCTTC
D: TRBD1
size: many
V: TRBV7-2
J: TRBJ2-1

CDR3: CASRSVVTGANVLTF
DNA: TGCGCCAGCAGGAGCGTGGTTACTGGGGCCAACGTCCTGACTTTC
D: -
size: many
V: TRBV5-1
J: TRBJ2-6

CDR3: CASSRDNQPQHF
DNA: TGTGCCAGCAGCCGGGACAATCAGCCCCAGCATTTT
D: -
size: few
V: TRBV3-1
J: TRBJ1-5

CDR3: CASSDPRDGLRWEQYF
DNA: TGTGCCAGCAGTGATCCACGGGACGGATTACGATGGGAGCAGTACTTC
D: -
size: many
V: TRBV2
J: TRBJ2-7

CDR3: CASSLDRGYGYTF
DNA: TGTGCCAGCAGTTTAGACAGGGGCTATGGCTACACCTTC
D: TRBD1
size: many
V: TRBV12-3/TRBV12-4
J: TRBJ1-2

CDR3: CASSLRQGSETQYF
DNA: TGTGCCAGCAGTCTAAGACAGGGGTCAGAGACCCAGTACTTC
D: TRBD1
size: many
V: TRBV12-3/TRBV12-4
J: TRBJ2-5

CDR3: CASSFTQGGTDTQYF
DNA: TGCGCCAGCAGCTTTACCCAGGGCGGAACAGATACGCAGTATTTT
D: -
size: few
V: TRBV5-1
J: TRBJ2-3

CDR3: CASSPGLSDTQYF
DNA: TGTGCCAGCAGCCCGGGACTAAGCGATACGCAGTATTTT
D: TRBD2
size: once
V: TRBV7-9
J: TRBJ2-3

CDR3: CASSPPGGSYEQYF
DNA: TGTGCCAGCAGCCCCCCAGGGGGATCCTACGAGCAGTACTTC
D: TRBD1
size: -
V: TRBV7-9
J: TRBJ2-7

CDR3: CASSIAGGPRETQYF
DNA: TGTGCCAGCAGCATAGCGGGGGGGCCTAGGGAGACCCAGTACTTC
D: TRBD2
size: many
V: TRBV7-2
J: TRBJ2-5

CDR3: CASSQEGSSPYNEQFF
DNA: TGTGCCAGCAGCCAAGAGGGGTCTAGTCCCTACAATGAGCAGTTCTTC
D: -
size: many
V: TRBV3-1
J: TRBJ2-1

CDR3: CASSPFGPSLNEKLFF
DNA: TGTGCCAGCAGTCCCTTCGGTCCGTCCCTTAATGAAAAACTGTTTTTT
D: -
size: -
V: TRBV6-1
J: TRBJ1-4

CDR3: CSAQAGTSDTGELFF
DNA: TGCAGTGCTCAGGCGGGGACTAGTGATACCGGGGAGCTGTTTTTT
D: TRBD2
size: many
V: TRBV20-1
J: TRBJ2-2

CDR3: CASSLLGAGWPQHF
DNA: TGTGCCAGCAGTTTATTAGGGGCAGGTTGGCCCCAGCATTTT
D: -
size: many
V: TRBV28
J: TRBJ1-5

CDR3: CASSLALDGYEQYF
DNA: TGTGCCAGCAGCTTAGCCCTGGACGGCTACGAGCAGTACTTC
D: -
size: -
V: TRBV7-8
J: TRBJ2-7

CDR3: CASSFGGSEQFF
DNA: TGTGCCAGCAGTTTCGGGGGCAGTGAGCAGTTCTTC
D: -
size: many
V: TRBV12-3/TRBV12-4
J: TRBJ2-1

CDR3: CAISDRAGVQETQYF
DNA: TGTGCCATCAGTGATAGGGCAGGCGTTCAAGAGACCCAGTACTTC
D: -
size: -
V: TRBV10-3
J: TRBJ2-5

CDR3: CAISLAGGYNEQFF
DNA: TGTGCCATCAGTCTAGCGGGGGGCTACAATGAGCAGTTCTTC
D: TRBD2
size: many
V: TRBV10-3
J: TRBJ2-1

CDR3: CASSFPSGSISDTQYF
DNA: TGTGCCAGCAGTTTTCCTAGCGGGAGCATCTCAGATACGCAGTATTTT
D: TRBD2
size: -
V: TRBV28
J: TRBJ2-3

CDR3: CAISLRPQSSYNSPLHF
DNA: TGTGCCATCAGCTTGCGGCCCCAGAGCTCCTATAATTCACCCCTCCACTTT
D: -
size: -
V: TRBV5-6
J: TRBJ1-6

CDR3: CSAIIGGPSGANVLTF
DNA: TGCAGTGCTATAATAGGGGGACCCTCTGGGGCCAACGTCCTGACTTTC
D: -
size: many
V: TRBV20-1
J: TRBJ2-6

CDR3: CASSPSGGNEKLFF
DNA: TGTGCCAGCAGCCCTTCGGGGGGGAATGAAAAACTGTTTTTT
D: -
size: -
V: TRBV7-9
J: TRBJ1-4

CDR3: CASSFFAGLVEGSPLHF
DNA: TGTGCCAGCAGCTTTTTCGCAGGATTGGTAGAGGGTTCACCCCTCCACTTT
D: -
size: -
V: TRBV7-9
J: TRBJ1-6

CDR3: CASSLEGLGEQYF
DNA: TGCGCCAGCAGCTTGGAAGGGCTCGGCGAGCAGTACTTC
D: -
size: few
V: TRBV5-1
J: TRBJ2-7

CDR3: CSARGGRNQPQHF
DNA: TGCAGTGCTAGAGGAGGTCGCAATCAGCCCCAGCATTTT
D: -
size: few
V: TRBV20-1
J: TRBJ1-5

CDR3: CASRPRGLGGGADEQFF
DNA: TGTGCCAGCAGGCCAAGAGGCCTCGGCGGGGGGGCGGACGAGCAGTTCTTC
D: TRBD2
size: few
V: TRBV11-2
J: TRBJ2-1

CDR3: CASSLAPGYNEQFF
DNA: TGTGCCAGCAGCTTAGCGCCCGGTTACAATGAGCAGTTCTTC
D: -
size: few
V: TRBV7-2
J: TRBJ2-1

CDR3: CASTRAGELFF
DNA: TGTGCCAGCACTAGGGCCGGGGAGCTGTTTTTT
D: -
size: many
V: TRBV12-3/TRBV12-4
J: TRBJ2-2

CDR3: CASSSLRPGELFF
DNA: TGCGCCAGCAGCTCCCTTAGGCCTGGGGAGCTGTTTTTT
D: -
size: many
V: TRBV5-1
J: TRBJ2-2

CDR3: CASRLYTSGGTDTQYF
DNA: TGCGCCAGCAGACTCTACACTAGCGGGGGCACAGATACGCAGTATTTT
D: TRBD2
size: many
V: TRBV5-1
J: TRBJ2-3

CDR3: CASSQDIKGGDEQFF
DNA: TGCGCCAGCAGCCAAGATATCAAGGGGGGGGATGAGCAGTTCTTC
D: -
size: many
V: TRBV4-1
J: TRBJ2-1

CDR3: CASSSDRANTGELFF
DNA: TGTGCCAGCTCATCGGACAGGGCGAACACCGGGGAGCTGTTTTTT
D: TRBD1
size: -
V: TRBV18
J: TRBJ2-2

CDR3: CASSPLAYTGELFF
DNA: TGTGCCAGCAGCCCTCTAGCGTACACCGGGGAGCTGTTTTTT
D: -
size: many
V: TRBV7-9
J: TRBJ2-2

CDR3: CASSRLSGGPHEQYF
DNA: TGTGCCAGCAGCCGATTGAGCGGGGGGCCCCACGAGCAGTACTTC
D: TRBD2
size: many
V: TRBV4-2
J: TRBJ2-7

CDR3: CASSPGQGWSPLHF
DNA: TGTGCCAGCAGCCCCGGACAGGGCTGGTCACCCCTCCACTTT
D: TRBD1
size: few
V: TRBV7-9
J: TRBJ1-6

CDR3: CACRGGTEAFF
DNA: TGTGCCTGCAGGGGGGGCACTGAAGCTTTCTTT
D: TRBD1
size: -
V: TRBV19
J: TRBJ1-1

CDR3: CASSPGTSGTDTQYF
DNA: TGTGCCAGCTCACCAGGGACTAGCGGCACAGATACGCAGTATTTT
D: TRBD2
size: many
V: TRBV18
J: TRBJ2-3

CDR3: CASSQEGGGETDTQYF
DNA: TGCGCCAGCAGCCAAGAGGGGGGGGGTGAGACAGATACGCAGTATTTT
D: TRBD2
size: many
V: TRBV4-1
J: TRBJ2-3

CDR3: CSATRMGPYNSPLHF
DNA: TGCAGTGCTACTCGGATGGGCCCGTATAATTCACCCCTCCACTTT
D: -
size: -
V: TRBV20-1
J: TRBJ1-6

CDR3: CATTDRDASSTGELFF
DNA: TGTGCCACCACTGATCGGGACGCCTCGAGCACCGGGGAGCTGTTTTTT
D: -
size: medium-sized
V: TRBV10-3
J: TRBJ2-2

CDR3: CASSLYLRGGWSYEQYF
DNA: TGCGCCAGCAGCTTGTACCTACGAGGGGGCTGGTCCTACGAGCAGTACTTC
D: TRBD1
size: many
V: TRBV5-1
J: TRBJ2-7

CDR3: CASSQGPGLSTDTQYF
DNA: TGCGCCAGCAGCCAAGGCCCGGGTCTTAGCACAGATACGCAGTATTTT
D: -
size: few
V: TRBV4-3
J: TRBJ2-3

CDR3: CASKSTGIYYEQYF
DNA: TGTGCCAGTAAGTCCACAGGGATCTACTACGAGCAGTACTTC
D: -
size: -
V: TRBV6-2/TRBV6-3
J: TRBJ2-7

CDR3: CASSDAGTSGNNEQFF
DNA: TGTGCCAGCAGCGACGCCGGGACTAGCGGCAACAATGAGCAGTTCTTC
D: TRBD2
size: many
V: TRBV11-3
J: TRBJ2-1